These 6 T cell receptor beta chains were all obtained from the same sample, sequenced in a study of spatial heterogeneity in lung cancer. One entry per CDR3 protein, called by TCRdb with MiXCR from the 5' RACE reads. The data show some 54,000 distinct CDR3 sequences, 7.4% seen once. As to time point: blood at routine non-recurrence follow-up after resection. Unsorted whole RNA from tumor, nontumor lung or frozen PBMC underwent sequencing. The specimen comprised PBMCs, sampled at follow-up. The receptors here all came from a female donor with early-stage non-small cell lung cancer.

The genes are TRBV6-2 or TRBV6-3 and TRBJ2-4; D is possibly TRBD1 (5 bases). The germline V and J ends were trimmed by 3 bases and 4 bases, with 13 bases remaining between them. CDR3 length: 15 amino acids. CDR1 and CDR2 (germline): MNHEY, SVGEGT. As DNA, the CDR3 is TGTGCCAGCAGTTATGGAGACAGCCGGAAAAACATTCAGTACTTC. The encoded protein is CASSYGDSRKNIQYF.

The table lists this clonotype with a count of one. The chain employs TRBV30 and TRBJ1-1; TRBD1 agrees at 7 bases. J gave up 11 bases and V 5 bases, and 17 bases lay outside the gene matches. The CDR3 totals 14 residues. The germline gives CDR1 GTSNPN, CDR2 SVGIG (reference sequence). CDR3 DNA: TGTGCCTGGGCCCTCCGACAGGGCCGATCCCGCGCTTTCTTT. This encodes CAWALRQGRSRAFF.

The chain uses TRBV6-5 and TRBJ1-2; 7 nucleotides match TRBD1. Germline CDR1 is MNHEY and CDR2 is SVGAGI. CDR3 length: 14 amino acids. After removal of 6 bases from V and 3 bases from J, the junction contained 7 bases not matched to a gene. The CDR3 bases are TGTGCCAGCAGCCGACAGGGAGGGGACTATGGCTACACCTTC. Protein product: CASSRQGGDYGYTF.

This clonotype was recorded a few times. The V call is TRBV7-3, the J call TRBJ2-1, with TRBD2 as a possible D gene (7 bases). The germline gives CDR1 SGHTA, CDR2 FQGTGA. V was cut by 3 bases and J by 5 bases, with 14 bases left in between. This CDR3 contains 15 residues. As DNA, the CDR3 is TGTGCCAGCAGCTTGTCGGGGGGCTACGACAATGAGCAGTTCTTC. As protein: CASSLSGGYDNEQFF. The complete variable domain, with remaining parts taken from reference TRBV7-3 and TRBJ2-1, reads GAGVSQTPSNKVTEKGKYVELRCDPISGHTALYWYRQSLGQGPEFLIYFQGTGAADDSGLPNDRFFAVRPEGSVSTLKIQRTERGDSAVYLCASSLSGGYDNEQFFGPGTRLTVL.

This clonotype has more than one count but fewer than ten. This rearrangement joins TRBV20-1 to TRBJ2-2; D might be TRBD1 or TRBD2, each matching 5 bases. The CDR3 is made up of 14 amino acids. The germline CDR1 and CDR2 sequences are DFQATT and SNEGSKA (reference sequence). Trimming shortened V by 1 base and J by 3 bases, and 9 bases separated the two germline ends. The CDR3 loop is CSARAGTDTGELFF. The CDR3, as DNA: TGCAGTGCTAGAGCCGGGACGGACACCGGGGAGCTGTTTTTT.

Remarks on this clonotype: This may arise from a read error, as a much more abundant clone is one base away. The chain recombines TRBV28 with TRBJ1-2; D is undetermined. The CDR3 length is 13 residues. The V end lost 3 bases, the J end lost 10 bases, and 15 bases lay between the germline ends. Per the germline V gene, CDR1 is MDHEN and CDR2 is SYDVKM. The CDR3 loop is CASSFDLQSDYTF. CDR3 DNA sequence: TGTGCCAGCAGTTTCGACTTACAAAGCGACTACACCTTC.